These 22 T cell receptor beta chains share one sample of origin, sequenced in a study of metastatic and nonmetastatic thyroid tumors. Via MiXCR, TCRdb re-called the PCR reads. The table lists about 35,000 clones, less than 30% of them singletons. No patient had received any treatment before thyroid surgery. Source material: blood. The receptors come from a female donor with papillary thyroid cancer or a benign thyroid nodule (not recorded which). Some clones in this sample may be carry-over from other donors' samples.

This clone was counted a few times. Its ends do not fully match the called genes, so a read error is possible. The rearrangement uses TRBV2 and TRBJ1-1, with a possible D match to TRBD1 (6 bases). Germline V gene sequence: CDR1 SNHLY, CDR2 FYNNEI. The CDR3 length is 12 residues. The CDR3 nucleotides are TGTGCCATGGACAGCATGAACACTGAATCTTTCTTT. It codes for CAMDSMNTESFF.

This clone was seen at least ten times. The rearrangement uses TRBV7-9 and TRBJ2-5, with D maybe TRBD2 (5 bases). Germline V CDR1 and CDR2: SEHNR, FQNEAQ (reference sequence). V was pared by 5 bases and J by 4 bases, with 17 bases between. This CDR3 comprises 15 residues. CDR3 residues: CASSPLERGGETQYF. The CDR3 DNA follows: TGTGCCAGCAGCCCCCTAGAGAGAGGAGGAGAGACCCAGTACTTC.

Within the sample, this clone is medium-sized. V is TRBV12-3 or TRBV12-4 and J is TRBJ2-7; D remains unclear. CDR3 length equals 12 residues. V dropped 5 bases and J dropped 2 bases, with 7 bases sitting between them. Written as DNA, the CDR3 is TGTGCCAGCAGTCCCGATGCCTACGAGCAGTACTTC. Its protein is CASSPDAYEQYF.

This chain connects TRBV6-5 to TRBJ1-4; D not resolved. This CDR3 is built from 11 residues. Germline values: CDR1 MNHEY, CDR2 SVGAGI. V dropped 0 bases and J dropped 8 bases, with 1 base sitting between them. The CDR3 loop is CASSYSEKLFF. CDR3 nucleotides: TGTGCCAGCAGTTACTCGGAAAAACTGTTTTTT.

This clone was seen repeatedly, ten times or more. The J gene is TRBJ2-3, the V gene TRBV7-3, with 9 bases fitting TRBD2. This CDR3 comprises 14 residues. Germline-derived CDR1 and CDR2 are SGHTA and FQGTGA. Trimming took 1 base from V and 4 from J; bases not matched to a gene: 0. In DNA, the CDR3 is TGTGCCAGCAGCTTAAGCGGGGGGGCAGATACGCAGTATTTT. Protein sequence: CASSLSGGADTQYF.

This clone was seen more than once but under ten times. One end of the junction does not line up with germline, which may come from a read error. The chain recombines TRBV28 with TRBJ2-7, with D possibly matching TRBD2 (6 bases). The CDR3 contains 13 residues. Per germline, CDR1 MDHEN and CDR2 SYDVKM. The CDR3 DNA sequence: TGTGCGAGCAAGGAGGGAAGAACCTACGAGCAGTCCTTC. Translated: CASKEGRTYEQSF. The variable domain in full, completed from reference TRBV28 and TRBJ2-7, reads DVKVTQSSRYLVKRTGEKVFLECVQDMDHENMFWYRQDPGLGLRLIYFSYDVKMKEKGDIPEGYSVSREKKERFSLILESASTNQTSMYLCASKEGRTYEQSFGPGTRLTVT.

By sample fraction, this clone is medium-sized. The chain carries TRBV20-1 and TRBJ2-7; D is undetermined. The CDR3 loop spans 14 amino acids. From germline, CDR1 is DFQATT and CDR2 SNEGSKA (reference sequence). With 0 bases removed from V and 5 bases from J, the gap between germline ends came to 14 bases. The CDR3 reads CSARDEAATHEQYF. The CDR3 nucleotides are TGCAGTGCTAGAGATGAGGCGGCCACCCACGAGCAGTACTTC.

This clone was found many times. The rearrangement uses TRBV11-2 and TRBJ2-1; D is possibly TRBD2 (7 bases). V lost 1 base and J lost 4, with 17 bases in between. The CDR3 runs to 17 residues. Germline V gives CDR1 SGHAT, CDR2 FQNNGV. Written as DNA, the CDR3 is TGTGCCAGCAGCTTAGTAGAACAGGGACTATCATACAATGAGCAGTTCTTC. It translates to CASSLVEQGLSYNEQFF.

The gene calls are TRBV7-6 and TRBJ2-5, with D possibly TRBD1 on 5 matching bases. CDR3 length equals 16 residues. The V and J ends lost 5 bases and 5 bases respectively, with 21 bases between them. Germline V CDR1 and CDR2: SGHVS, FNYEAQ. CDR3 sequence reads: CASSARQNASRETQYF. DNA for the CDR3: TGTGCCAGCAGCGCGAGACAGAATGCCTCTCGGGAGACCCAGTACTTC.

This clone was counted ten times or more. The identical CDR3 is also encoded by other nucleotide sequences in the sample. This chain connects TRBV15 to TRBJ1-2; 10 nucleotides agree with TRBD1. Trimming at V came to 1 base and at J to 5 bases, leaving 7 bases not matched to a gene. This CDR3 region has 16 residues. Germline CDR1 LNHNV, CDR2 YYDKDF (reference sequence). CDR3: CATSRGGTGARYGYTF. For the CDR3, the DNA is TGTGCCACCAGCAGAGGAGGGACAGGGGCCCGGTATGGCTACACCTTC.

The table lists this clone with many counts. The CDR3 DNA reads as TGTGCCAGCGACGAGGGTTCGAACTATGGCTACACCTTC. It translates to CASDEGSNYGYTF. The chain carries TRBV2 and TRBJ1-2; D unclear. The CDR3 spans 13 residues. Germline V gene sequence: CDR1 SNHLY, CDR2 FYNNEI. Trimming pared 8 bases from V and 2 bases from J, leaving 12 bases between.

This clone was counted many times. The CDR3, as DNA: TGTGCCAGCTCACCAGGGGGACTAGCGGGAGGTCGTAGCATTCAGTACTTC. It translates to CASSPGGLAGGRSIQYF. V is TRBV18 and J is TRBJ2-4; 15 positions match TRBD2. Germline CDR1 reads KGHSH; CDR2 reads LQKENI. Trimming at V came to 2 bases and at J to 9 bases, leaving 8 bases not matched to a gene. The CDR3 contains 17 residues.

This clone was observed a few times. The chain recombines TRBV6-1 with TRBJ2-1; 7 bases agree with TRBD2. Germline V lookup: CDR1 MNHNS, CDR2 SASEGT. Unmatched junction bases numbered 9, after V lost 2 bases and J lost 8 bases. CDR3 length: 15 amino acids. The CDR3 DNA reads TGTGCCAGCAGTGAATCTGTCGGGGGGAGTGATGAGCAGTTCTTC. This translates into CASSESVGGSDEQFF.

The chain couples TRBV5-1 to TRBJ1-2, with 9 bases fitting TRBD1. CDR3 length: 15 residues. After removal of 4 bases from V and 3 bases from J, the junction contained 7 bases not matched to a gene. Germline V gene lookup returns CDR1 SGHRS and CDR2 YFSETQ. CDR3 bases: TGCGCCAGCAGCCAGGGACAGGGATTTGACTATGGCTACACCTTC. It yields the protein CASSQGQGFDYGYTF. Filled out from reference TRBV5-1 and TRBJ1-2, the complete variable domain reads KAGVTQTPRYLIKTRGQQVTLSCSPISGHRSVSWYQQTPGQGLQFLFEYFSETQRNKGNFPGRFSGRQFSNSRSEMNVSTLELGDSALYLCASSQGQGFDYGYTFGSGTRLTVV.

The genes are TRBV20-1 and TRBJ1-1; a possible D gene is TRBD1 (6 bases). This CDR3 is 15 amino acids long. V was trimmed by 3 bases and J by 3 bases, leaving 17 bases between them. Germline CDR1 and CDR2: DFQATT and SNEGSKA (reference sequence). CDR3 protein: CSASGSTGRDTEAFF. The CDR3 bases are TGCAGTGCTAGTGGGTCAACAGGGCGGGACACTGAAGCTTTCTTT.

On this clone itself: The germline gene is not matched at one end of the junction; a read error may be the cause. The sample contains more than one DNA sequence encoding this CDR3. CDR3 in amino acids: CASRLAGGLTDTQYF. CDR3 DNA sequence: TGTGCCAGCAGGCTAGCGGGGGGGCTTACAGATACGCAGTACTTT. The genes are TRBV6-2 or TRBV6-3 and TRBJ2-3, with 12 nucleotides matching TRBD2. Germline-derived CDR1 and CDR2 are MNHEY and SVGEGT. The CDR3 has 15 residues.

J is TRBJ2-5 and V is TRBV7-6, with D maybe TRBD2 (6 bases). This CDR3 contains 13 residues. The germline gives CDR1 SGHVS, CDR2 FNYEAQ. The V end was cut by 5 bases, the J end by 5 bases, with 12 bases between. CDR3 sequence: CASSLGGCETQYF. The CDR3 nucleotides read TGTGCCAGCAGCCTTGGGGGGTGTGAGACCCAGTACTTC. Variable domain in full (rest from reference TRBV7-6 and TRBJ2-5): GAGVSQSPRYKVTKRGQDVALRCDPISGHVSLYWYRQALGQGPEFLTYFNYEAQQDKSGLPNDRFSAERPEGSISTLTIQRTEQRDSAMYRCASSLGGCETQYFGPGTRLLVL.

This clone was seen a handful of times. The rearrangement links TRBV11-3 to TRBJ2-3; 7 bases map to TRBD2. Germline CDR1 reads SGHNT; CDR2 reads YENEEA. This CDR3 has 13 amino acids. Germline trimming cut 5 bases from V and 6 bases from J; bases unmatched to any gene: 5. CDR3 region: CASSPSGEDTQYF. CDR3 DNA sequence: TGTGCCAGCAGCCCTAGCGGTGAGGATACGCAGTATTTT.

This clone has ten or more counts. The rearrangement joins TRBV5-1 to TRBJ2-5, with 8 bases identical to TRBD1. This CDR3 region has 15 residues. V lost 2 bases, J lost 1 base, and 4 bases stayed unmatched. CDR1 is SGHRS and CDR2 is YFSETQ in the germline V gene. CDR3 DNA: TGCGCCAGCAGCTTCCAGGGGGCTCCCCAAGAGACCCAGTACTTC. Amino acid sequence: CASSFQGAPQETQYF.

The V call is TRBV6-4, the J call TRBJ2-1, with 13 nucleotides matching TRBD2. The CDR3 length is 14 residues. J lost 6 bases, V lost 4 bases, and 0 bases had no gene match. Germline assignment: CDR1 MRHNA and CDR2 SNTAGT. CDR3 sequence: CASSGLAGGNEQFF. The CDR3 DNA reads as TGTGCCAGCAGTGGACTAGCGGGAGGCAATGAGCAGTTCTTC.

This clone appeared many times. The sample holds other DNA sequences that translate to the same CDR3. The chain has TRBV27 and TRBJ2-5; 15 nucleotides line up with TRBD2. The germline V gene encodes CDR1 MNHEY and CDR2 SMNVEV (reference sequence). There are 17 residues in the CDR3. V dropped 2 bases and J dropped 5; count of bases not matched to a gene: 6. Here the CDR3 reads CASSLGGLAGGMETQYF. In DNA, the CDR3 is TGTGCCAGCAGTTTAGGGGGACTAGCGGGGGGCATGGAGACCCAGTACTTC.

The sample holds a few counts of this clone. The chain joins TRBV6-6 to TRBJ1-5; the D is unclear. This CDR3 is built from 12 residues. Germline CDR1 and CDR2: MNHNY and SVGAGI (reference sequence). V was trimmed by 2 bases and J by 6 bases, leaving 5 bases between them. The CDR3: CASSYVSQPQHF. The DNA of the CDR3 is TGTGCCAGCAGTTACGTGAGTCAGCCCCAGCATTTT.